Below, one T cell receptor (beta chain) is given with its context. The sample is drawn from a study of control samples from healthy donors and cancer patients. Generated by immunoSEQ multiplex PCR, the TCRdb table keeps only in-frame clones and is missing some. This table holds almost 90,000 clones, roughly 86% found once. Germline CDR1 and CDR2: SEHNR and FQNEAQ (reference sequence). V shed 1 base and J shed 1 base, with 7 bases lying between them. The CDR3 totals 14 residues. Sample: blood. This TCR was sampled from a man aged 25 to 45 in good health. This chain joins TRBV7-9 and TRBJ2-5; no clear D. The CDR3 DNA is TGTGCCAGCAGCTTAGATTGGAGCCAAGAGACCCAGTACTTC. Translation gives CASSLDWSQETQYF.